The rows below give T cell receptor beta chains drawn from one sample of a study of cytomegalovirus exposure and HLA in healthy donors. Assay: immunoSEQ multiplex PCR; the TCRdb copy retains only in-frame clones and omits some. The sample shows 150,000 or so clones, over 65% of them seen only once. Sequencing used PBMCs. These receptors were taken from a woman aged 40 to 50 in good health and CMV-seronegative. Each CDR3 is given with its conserved first and last residue. Fields, in order: V gene, J gene, CDR3 protein.

V gene: TRBV9; J gene: TRBJ2-1; CDR3 protein: CASSVGLAGGAIYYNEQFF
V gene: TRBV10-2; J gene: TRBJ2-7; CDR3 protein: CASGLAGASSYEQYF
V gene: TRBV5-6; J gene: TRBJ1-2; CDR3 protein: CASSLDRGNANYGYTF
V gene: TRBV6-5; J gene: TRBJ1-2; CDR3 protein: CASSYLGQEGSYGYTF
V gene: TRBV9; J gene: TRBJ2-7; CDR3 protein: CASSVGLAGGQNEQYF
V gene: TRBV4-2; J gene: TRBJ1-6; CDR3 protein: CASSQKTGTANSYNSPLHF
V gene: TRBV5-1; J gene: TRBJ2-5; CDR3 protein: CASSLQASGGGETQYF
V gene: TRBV20-1; J gene: TRBJ2-7; CDR3 protein: CSANGRGEQYF
V gene: TRBV4-1; J gene: TRBJ1-5; CDR3 protein: CASSQDNQGTQHF
V gene: TRBV10-2; J gene: TRBJ2-7; CDR3 protein: CASTRTHSYEQYF
V gene: TRBV11-2; J gene: TRBJ2-3; CDR3 protein: CASSRGGTTDTQYF
V gene: TRBV7-6; J gene: TRBJ2-1; CDR3 protein: CASSSGGLPYNEQLF
V gene: TRBV2; J gene: TRBJ2-5; CDR3 protein: CASLEGLVAGAPQETQYF
V gene: TRBV28; J gene: TRBJ1-3; CDR3 protein: CASSSSGVQGGGNTIYF
V gene: TRBV13; J gene: TRBJ1-6; CDR3 protein: CASSTQRSSSPLHF
V gene: TRBV11-2; J gene: TRBJ1-6; CDR3 protein: CASSLAGLGSPLHF
V gene: TRBV5-1; J gene: TRBJ1-4; CDR3 protein: CASSLTRQGLNEKLFF
V gene: TRBV2; J gene: TRBJ1-2; CDR3 protein: CASRGQINYGYTF
V gene: TRBV11-2; J gene: TRBJ1-1; CDR3 protein: CASSRGTAPRTEAFF
V gene: TRBV9; J gene: TRBJ1-1; CDR3 protein: CASSPNGAHRVAFSTEAFF
V gene: TRBV27; J gene: TRBJ2-3; CDR3 protein: CASTGTDTFTDTQYF
V gene: TRBV7-8; J gene: TRBJ1-2; CDR3 protein: CASSFVLPLGRGYGYTF
V gene: TRBV5-1; J gene: TRBJ1-2; CDR3 protein: CASSLEVGLAYGYTF
V gene: TRBV11-1; J gene: TRBJ1-1; CDR3 protein: CASSLGDTANTEAFF
V gene: TRBV20-1; J gene: TRBJ2-1; CDR3 protein: CSATDNFEQFF
V gene: TRBV7-2; J gene: TRBJ1-4; CDR3 protein: CASSPRPGTGATNEKLFF
V gene: TRBV11-2; J gene: TRBJ1-1; CDR3 protein: CASSILQGAEAFF
V gene: TRBV19; J gene: TRBJ1-3; CDR3 protein: CASSGGSGQGFSGNTIYF
V gene: TRBV5-1; J gene: TRBJ1-1; CDR3 protein: CASSLAKGQRLTNTEAFF
V gene: TRBV6-6; J gene: TRBJ2-3; CDR3 protein: CASSYTGDTQYF
V gene: TRBV6-5; J gene: TRBJ1-2; CDR3 protein: CASSYDRGSYGYTF
V gene: TRBV6-5; J gene: TRBJ1-5; CDR3 protein: CASRTTGSNQPQHF
V gene: TRBV7-8; J gene: TRBJ2-1; CDR3 protein: CASSGWDFNNEQFF
V gene: TRBV5-5; J gene: TRBJ1-2; CDR3 protein: CASSSHSREGYGYTF
V gene: TRBV2; J gene: TRBJ2-5; CDR3 protein: CASRTGLAGGPGETQYF
V gene: TRBV7-2; J gene: TRBJ2-7; CDR3 protein: CASSLVASGGSYEQYF
V gene: TRBV6-6; J gene: TRBJ1-2; CDR3 protein: CASSYGGLYGYTF
V gene: TRBV7-6; J gene: TRBJ1-1; CDR3 protein: CASSLGRAGASEAFF
V gene: TRBV7-9; J gene: TRBJ2-5; CDR3 protein: CASSPRGGEKTQYF
V gene: TRBV6-1; J gene: TRBJ1-1; CDR3 protein: CASRSDGTEAFF
V gene: TRBV19; J gene: TRBJ1-5; CDR3 protein: CASSISPRGGRPQHF
V gene: TRBV5-1; J gene: TRBJ1-1; CDR3 protein: CASSLSGINTEAFF
V gene: TRBV18; J gene: TRBJ2-5; CDR3 protein: CASSPRQETQYF
V gene: TRBV5-1; J gene: TRBJ2-7; CDR3 protein: CASSSRDRGYEQYF
V gene: TRBV19; J gene: TRBJ2-3; CDR3 protein: CASSKSGGAGTDTQYF